Listed below are T cell receptor beta chains from one sample, sequenced in a study of graft-versus-host responses after intestinal transplantation. The antigens for these receptors are not known. This table comes from immunoSEQ multiplex PCR, and its TCRdb copy is limited to in-frame clones, with some not included. Among roughly 110,000 clones listed, roughly 86% were seen once. Specimen: unstimulated CD4+ T cells sorted from spleen or lymph node cells, collected before transplant. Source of these receptors: a human donor who was the organ donor for an intestinal transplant. Each CDR3 is given with its conserved first and last residue. A D gene is named only where the DNA matches it firmly. Part of the rows lack a size; the others show once, few, many or a class for expanded clones.

abundance | j_gene | v_gene | d_gene | CDR3aa | CDR3nt
. | TRBJ2-7 | TRBV6-5 | . | CASSYAGSYYEQYF | TGTGCCAGCAGTTACGCGGGGTCCTACTACGAGCAGTACTTC
. | TRBJ2-1 | TRBV7-3 | TRBD2 | CASSFGLAGRGEQFF | TGTGCCAGCAGCTTCGGACTAGCGGGGAGGGGGGAGCAGTTCTTC
few | TRBJ1-1 | TRBV5-6 | . | CASSLGGVGVGLMAEAFF | TGTGCCAGCAGCTTGGGTGGGGTCGGGGTAGGGCTGATGGCTGAAGCTTTCTTT
. | TRBJ1-2 | TRBV5-6 | TRBD1 | CASSFRGPYGYTF | TGTGCCAGCAGCTTCAGGGGGCCCTATGGCTACACCTTC
. | TRBJ2-5 | TRBV7-2 | . | CASSSRGGGETQYF | TGTGCCAGCAGCTCTAGGGGGGGAGGAGAGACCCAGTACTTC
. | TRBJ1-2 | TRBV5-1 | TRBD1 | CASSGEQGARGYTF | TGCGCCAGCAGCGGGGAACAGGGGGCGCGGGGCTACACCTTC
. | TRBJ2-5 | TRBV7-9 | . | CASSLSVQETQYF | TGTGCCAGCAGCTTATCCGTACAAGAGACCCAGTACTTC
. | TRBJ2-3 | TRBV9 | . | CASSVAGVDTQYF | TGTGCCAGCAGCGTAGCGGGAGTAGATACGCAGTATTTT
. | TRBJ1-3 | TRBV6-1 | . | CASSEIGNTIYF | TGTGCCAGCAGTGAAATTGGAAACACCATATATTTT
once | TRBJ2-6 | TRBV7-2 | . | CASSLRGVYSGANVLTF | TGTGCCAGCAGCTTACGAGGGGTCTACTCTGGGGCCAACGTCCTGACTTTC
. | TRBJ1-6 | TRBV9 | . | CASSVEWGNNSPLHF | TGTGCCAGCAGCGTAGAATGGGGGAATAATTCACCCCTCCACTTT
. | TRBJ1-1 | TRBV7-3 | TRBD1 | CASSLRSGGDTEAFF | TGTGCCAGCAGCTTAAGGTCAGGGGGAGACACTGAAGCTTTCTTT
once | TRBJ2-5 | TRBV2 | . | CASNPLHRAETQYF | TGTGCCAGCAATCCTCTACATAGGGCAGAGACCCAGTACTTC
. | TRBJ2-7 | TRBV5-1 | . | CASSLEPPGHLYEQYF | TGCGCCAGCAGCTTGGAACCGCCGGGACACCTTTACGAGCAGTACTTC
. | TRBJ2-7 | TRBV19 | . | CASSLQTGGPYEQYF | TGTGCCAGTAGCCTACAGACGGGCGGTCCCTACGAGCAGTACTTC
. | TRBJ2-7 | TRBV5-6 | TRBD2 | CASSTRLAGRYEQYF | TGTGCCAGCAGCACCCGACTAGCGGGACGTTACGAGCAGTACTTC
. | TRBJ1-6 | TRBV11-2 | . | CASSSRDRSYSPLHF | TGTGCCAGCAGCTCACGGGACCGATCATATTCACCCCTCCACTTT
. | TRBJ2-1 | TRBV2 | . | CASSGFRNPYNEQFF | TGTGCCAGCAGTGGGTTTCGGAACCCTTACAATGAGCAGTTCTTC
. | TRBJ1-3 | TRBV5-1 | . | CASSFRTGDPSSGNTIYF | TGCGCCAGCAGCTTCAGGACTGGGGACCCAAGCTCTGGAAACACCATATATTTT
once | TRBJ2-1 | TRBV11-2 | TRBD2 | CASSPLGTSERQQFF | TGTGCCAGCAGCCCACTCGGGACTAGCGAACGGCAGCAGTTCTTC
. | TRBJ2-3 | TRBV2 | . | CASSEAGQRVTDTQYF | TGTGCCAGCAGTGAAGCTGGACAGAGAGTAACAGATACGCAGTATTTT
. | TRBJ2-3 | TRBV4-1 | . | CASSQSPLEDTQYF | TGCGCCAGCAGCCAGTCACCTTTGGAGGATACGCAGTATTTT